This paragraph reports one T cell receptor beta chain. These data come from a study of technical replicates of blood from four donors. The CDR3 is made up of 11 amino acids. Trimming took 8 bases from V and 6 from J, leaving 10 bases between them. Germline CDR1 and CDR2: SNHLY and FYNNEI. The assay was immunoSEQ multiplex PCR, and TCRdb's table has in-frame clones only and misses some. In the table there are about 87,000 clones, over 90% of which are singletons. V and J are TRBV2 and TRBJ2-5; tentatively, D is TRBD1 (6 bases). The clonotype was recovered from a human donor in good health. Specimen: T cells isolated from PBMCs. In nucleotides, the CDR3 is TGTGCCAGCGTGACAGGTCAGACCCAGTACTTC. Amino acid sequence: CASVTGQTQYF.